This TCR beta chain was observed in a study of cytomegalovirus exposure and HLA in healthy donors. General study points: Later analysis found that TCR beta chains associated with HLA were more clonally expanded than other, equally common chains.

CDR1 MDHEN and CDR2 SYDVKM come from the germline V gene. With 6 bases clipped from V and 3 bases from J, the junction kept 9 bases outside the gene matches. CDR3 length: 15 amino acids. Turning to this clone: Its antigen remains unidentified.

In the PCR, 60 Vbeta and 13 Jbeta primers were used. Sequencing used immunoSEQ multiplex PCR; TCRdb keeps in-frame clones, though not all of them. The repertoire holds over 100,000 clones, with 75% to 85% as singletons. The TCR comes from a woman aged 40 to 49 in good health and CMV-seronegative. The chain employs TRBV28 and TRBJ2-3, with 7 nucleotides matching TRBD2. The specimen sequenced was PBMCs. The CDR3 region is CASRMGLAATDTQYF. In DNA, the CDR3 is TGTGCCAGCAGAATGGGCCTAGCGGCTACAGATACGCAGTATTTT.